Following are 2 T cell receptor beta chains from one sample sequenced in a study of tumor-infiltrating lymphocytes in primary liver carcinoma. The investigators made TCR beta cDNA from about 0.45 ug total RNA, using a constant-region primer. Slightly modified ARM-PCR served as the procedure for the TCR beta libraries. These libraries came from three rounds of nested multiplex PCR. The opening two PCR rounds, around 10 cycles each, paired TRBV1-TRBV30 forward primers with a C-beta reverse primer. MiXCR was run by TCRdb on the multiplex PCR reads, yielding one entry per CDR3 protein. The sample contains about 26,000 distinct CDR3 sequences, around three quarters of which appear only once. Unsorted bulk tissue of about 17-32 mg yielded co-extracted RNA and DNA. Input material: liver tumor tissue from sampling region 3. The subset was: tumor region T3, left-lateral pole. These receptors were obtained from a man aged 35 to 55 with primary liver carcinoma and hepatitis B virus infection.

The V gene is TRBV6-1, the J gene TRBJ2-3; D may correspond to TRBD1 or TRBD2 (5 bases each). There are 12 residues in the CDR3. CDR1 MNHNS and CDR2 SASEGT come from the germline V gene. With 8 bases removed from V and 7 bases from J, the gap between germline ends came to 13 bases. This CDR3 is CASRRWTNTQYF. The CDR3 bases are TGTGCCAGCCGGAGGTGGACAAATACGCAGTATTTT.

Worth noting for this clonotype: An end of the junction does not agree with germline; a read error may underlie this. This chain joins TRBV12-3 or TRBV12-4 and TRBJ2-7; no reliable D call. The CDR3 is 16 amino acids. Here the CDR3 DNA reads TGTGCCAGCAGTTTAATAGACTCCGGTACCTCCTACGCGCAGTACTTC. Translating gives CASSLIDSGTSYAQYF.